The 21 T cell receptor beta chains listed next were all sequenced from one sample in a study of shared clonotypes between healthy human individuals. Produced via immunoSEQ multiplex PCR; TCRdb's table is partial and in-frame only. The sample includes some 120,000 clones, 68% seen only once; the top ten take 24%. Sequenced sample: memory CD8+ T cells sorted from blood. Subset: CD45RO+ cells pooled with CCR7-negative TemRA cells. These receptors originate from a woman aged 25 to 39 in good health.

In this sample, this clone turned up a few times. The chain carries TRBV2 and TRBJ2-7; D not resolved. V was clipped by 5 bases and J by 2 bases, with 10 bases between them. This CDR3 is built from 13 residues. The V gene's germline CDR1 is SNHLY and CDR2 FYNNEI. CDR3 bases: TGTGCCAGCAGTTCCGCCGAGCCCTACGAGCAGTACTTC. Translating gives CASSSAEPYEQYF.

The chain combines TRBV6-5 with TRBJ1-1, with 7 bases identical to TRBD1. The germline gives CDR1 MNHEY, CDR2 SVGAGI. After removal of 6 bases from V and 2 bases from J, the junction contained 6 bases not matched to a gene. The CDR3 extends over 14 amino acids. CDR3 sequence (DNA): TGTGCCAGCAGGTCAGGGGGTGCCAACACTGAAGCTTTCTTT. Protein sequence: CASRSGGANTEAFF.

This clone appeared a few times. The chain joins TRBV16 to TRBJ2-1, with a possible D match to TRBD2 (6 bases). V was pared by 0 bases and J by 3 bases, with 15 bases between. The length of the CDR3 is 17 residues. Germline values: CDR1 KGHSY, CDR2 FQNENV. CDR3 residues: CASSQSSGQGGYNEQFF. In DNA form, the CDR3 reads TGTGCCAGCAGCCAATCATCGGGCCAGGGAGGCTACAATGAGCAGTTCTTC. Looking up the rest from reference TRBV16 and TRBJ2-1 gives the full variable domain: GEEVAQTPKHLVRGEGQKAKLYCAPIKGHSYVFWYQQVLKNEFKFLISFQNENVFDETGMPKERFSAKCLPNSPCSLEIQATKLEDSAVYFCASSQSSGQGGYNEQFFGPGTRLTVL.

This chain connects TRBV7-7 to TRBJ1-1; D unresolved. V was trimmed by 1 base and J by 1 base, leaving 4 bases between them. The CDR3 consists of 13 residues. Germline V gene data show CDR1 as SSHAT and CDR2 as FNYEAQ (reference sequence). CDR3 sequence: CASSLGQNTEAFF. The CDR3, as DNA: TGTGCCAGCAGCTTAGGACAGAACACTGAAGCTTTCTTT. Supplemented by reference TRBV7-7 and TRBJ1-1, the full variable domain reads GAGVSQSPRYKVTKRGQDVTLRCDPISSHATLYWYQQALGQGPEFLTYFNYEAQPDKSGLPSDRFSAERPEGSISTLTIQRTEQRDSAMYRCASSLGQNTEAFFGQGTRLTVV.

This chain uses TRBV18 with TRBJ1-2, with 11 positions matching TRBD1. Germline V gives CDR1 KGHSH, CDR2 LQKENI. Losses at the gene ends were 3 bases for V and 8 bases for J; bases not matched to a gene: 5. CDR3 length equals 14 residues. The CDR3 sequence: CASSPGQGVGGYTF. CDR3 DNA: TGTGCCAGCTCACCGGGACAGGGGGTTGGAGGCTACACCTTC.

The table lists this clone with a few counts. Other DNA sequences in this sample translate to the same CDR3. This chain uses TRBV27 with TRBJ2-3, with D tentatively TRBD2 (5 bases). V was cut by 6 bases and J by 1 base, with 14 bases left in between. Germline V gene data show CDR1 as MNHEY and CDR2 as SMNVEV (reference sequence). The CDR3 consists of 15 residues. The CDR3 protein is CASSFLVGGTDTQYF. The CDR3 region has the DNA TGTGCCAGCAGCTTCTTAGTCGGGGGCACAGATACGCAGTATTTT.

This clone was recorded a few times. V and J are TRBV5-1 and TRBJ2-3; D could derive from TRBD1 or TRBD2 (6 bases each). Germline CDR1 reads SGHRS; CDR2 reads YFSETQ. V dropped 5 bases and J dropped 2 bases, with 12 bases sitting between them. The CDR3 has 14 residues. DNA for the CDR3: TGCGCCAGCAGTGGAGGGGGATACACAGATACGCAGTATTTT. Its translation: CASSGGGYTDTQYF.

The chain uses TRBV4-2 and TRBJ2-3; 7 bases map to TRBD1. Germline values: CDR1 LGHNA, CDR2 YNFKEQ. CDR3 size: 14 residues. V gave up 2 bases and J gave up 5 bases; unmatched junction bases: 4. This CDR3 is CASSQQGVEDTQYF. The CDR3 coding sequence is TGTGCCAGCAGCCAACAGGGGGTCGAAGATACGCAGTATTTT.

The chain carries TRBV30 and TRBJ2-7; 9 nucleotides match TRBD2. The CDR3 consists of 13 residues. The junction had 3 bases not matched to a gene; V was cut back by 3 bases and J by 3 bases. Germline values: CDR1 GTSNPN, CDR2 SVGIG (reference sequence). DNA of the CDR3: TGTGCCTGGAGAACTAGCGGGCTCTACGAGCAGTACTTC. It yields the protein CAWRTSGLYEQYF.

This clone came up a few times. This chain uses TRBV18 with TRBJ1-2; weak D call: TRBD1 (5 bases). The CDR3 is 14 amino acids. Germline CDR1 and CDR2: KGHSH and LQKENI. Trimming pared 4 bases from V and 1 base from J, leaving 10 bases between. As DNA, the CDR3 is TGTGCCAGCTCACGGGAGACAGTTAACTATGGCTACACCTTC. Its protein product is CASSRETVNYGYTF.

The rearrangement uses TRBV28 and TRBJ1-2; D gene unclear. Germline values: CDR1 MDHEN, CDR2 SYDVKM. The CDR3 runs 15 residues. The V and J ends lost 5 bases and 4 bases respectively, with 17 bases between them. Here the CDR3 DNA reads TGTGCCAGCAGTCAGCAGGCCGTAGCCCCCTATGGCTACACCTTC. This codes for CASSQQAVAPYGYTF.

CDR3 protein: CASTPTSGATDTQYF. CDR3 sequence (DNA): TGTGCCAGCACCCCCACGAGCGGGGCCACAGATACGCAGTATTTT. This rearrangement joins TRBV6-4 to TRBJ2-3, with 7 bases fitting TRBD2. The CDR3 runs 15 residues. Trimming cost V 7 bases and J 2 bases; bases outside gene matches: 9. Germline V gives CDR1 MRHNA, CDR2 SNTAGT.

The J gene is TRBJ1-3, the V gene TRBV11-2, with TRBD1 identical over 7 bases. This CDR3 is built from 14 residues. CDR1 and CDR2 (germline): SGHAT, FQNNGV. V was clipped by 8 bases and J by 2 bases; unmatched bases: 6. DNA of the CDR3: TGTGCCAGCGAGGAAGGGGGCACTGGAAACACCATATATTTT. It translates to CASEEGGTGNTIYF.

This clone occurred a few times. V is TRBV7-9 and J is TRBJ2-7, with 10 bases lining up with TRBD2. The V gene end was trimmed by 5 bases and the J gene end by 2 bases; junction bases not matched to a gene: 6. CDR1 is SEHNR and CDR2 is FQNEAQ in the germline V gene (reference sequence). The CDR3 runs to 15 residues. The CDR3 loop reads CASSIGLAETYEQYF. The CDR3 DNA reads as TGTGCCAGCAGCATAGGACTAGCGGAAACCTACGAGCAGTACTTC. Full variable domain (outside the CDR3, taken from reference TRBV7-9 and TRBJ2-7): DTGVSQNPRHKITKRGQNVTFRCDPISEHNRLYWYRQTLGQGPEFLTYFQNEAQLEKSRLLSDRFSAERPKGSFSTLEIQRTEQGDSAMYLCASSIGLAETYEQYFGPGTRLTVT.

The gene calls are TRBV9 and TRBJ2-3; a possible D gene is TRBD2 (6 bases). V was pared by 0 bases and J by 3 bases, with 14 bases between. This CDR3 is built from 16 residues. Germline V gene lookup returns CDR1 SGDLS and CDR2 YYNGEE. The CDR3 DNA reads TGTGCCAGCAGCGTAGAATCGAGCGGGTCGACAGATACGCAGTATTTT. It specifies CASSVESSGSTDTQYF.

This clone was counted a few times. The V and J genes are TRBV29-1 and TRBJ1-1; weak D call: TRBD1 (5 bases). The length of the CDR3 is 9 residues. With 8 bases removed from V and 10 bases from J, the gap between germline ends came to 11 bases. Germline loops: CDR1 SQVTM, CDR2 ANQGSEA. The CDR3 sequence: CSLGGGAFF. Here the CDR3 DNA reads TGCAGCTTGGGGGGTGGAGCTTTCTTT. The full variable domain, completed using reference TRBV29-1 and TRBJ1-1, is SAVISQKPSRDICQRGTSLTIQCQVDSQVTMMFWYRQQPGQSLTLIATANQGSEATYESGFVIDKFPISRPNLTFSTLTVSNMSPEDSSIYLCSLGGGAFFGQGTRLTVV.

The gene calls are TRBV7-8 and TRBJ2-1, with TRBD2 matching 10 bases. The CDR3 length is 16 residues. J was trimmed by 0 bases and V by 5 bases; bases with no gene match: 4. Per germline, CDR1 SGHVS and CDR2 FQNEAQ. CDR3 nucleotide sequence: TGTGCCAGCAGCGTTTCTAGCGGGAGCTCCTACAATGAGCAGTTCTTC. This translates into CASSVSSGSSYNEQFF.

This clone was found a few times. The chain couples TRBV27 to TRBJ1-5; unclear D gene. Trimming took 5 bases from V and 2 from J, leaving 7 bases between them. The CDR3 totals 13 residues. The germline CDR1 and CDR2 sequences are MNHEY and SMNVEV (reference sequence). CDR3 sequence reads: CASSPIGNQPQHF. The CDR3 DNA reads as TGTGCCAGCAGTCCAATCGGCAATCAGCCCCAGCATTTT.

Comments on this clone: The same CDR3 also results from other DNA sequences found in this sample. The chain combines TRBV19 with TRBJ1-1; no firm D call. This CDR3 region has 12 residues. V lost 1 base and J 4 bases, leaving 4 bases between the germline ends. Germline CDR1 LNHDA, CDR2 SQIVND (reference sequence). CDR3 sequence (DNA): TGTGCCAGTAGTATAGGGCGCACTGAAGCTTTCTTT. Protein: CASSIGRTEAFF.

J is TRBJ2-2 and V is TRBV27; D not resolved. The germline CDR1 and CDR2 sequences are MNHEY and SMNVEV (reference sequence). This CDR3 is 15 amino acids long. With 7 bases removed from V and 6 bases from J, the gap between germline ends came to 18 bases. The CDR3 loop reads CASMEKDPRAGELFF. CDR3 nucleotides: TGTGCCAGCATGGAGAAAGATCCCCGGGCCGGGGAGCTGTTTTTT.

This clone was observed a handful of times. The chain employs TRBV19 and TRBJ1-5, with D maybe TRBD1 (5 bases). Trimming pared 2 bases from V and 3 bases from J, leaving 14 bases between. The CDR3 is 16 residues long. Germline CDR1 reads LNHDA; CDR2 reads SQIVND (reference sequence). CDR3 region: CASSISRDQVNQPQHF. DNA for the CDR3: TGTGCCAGTAGTATATCCCGGGACCAGGTCAATCAGCCCCAGCATTTT.